What follows are 30 T cell receptor beta chains derived from one specimen sequenced in a study of shared clonotypes between healthy human individuals. The protocol was immunoSEQ multiplex PCR, while the TCRdb copy is restricted to in-frame clones and leaves out a portion. This repertoire shows about 2 million clones, about 95% found once; its top ten account for more than 0.95%. Selected positively for CCR7 and CD45RO-negative, naive CD8 cells excluded terminally differentiated effector memory CD45RA+ cells. Sequenced: naive CD8+ T cells sorted from blood. The receptors were gathered from a young man in good health.

The chain links TRBV11-2 to TRBJ2-7; D possibly matches TRBD1 or TRBD2 (5 bases each). V lost 5 bases to trimming and J lost 4 bases, with 12 bases between them. Per germline, CDR1 SGHAT and CDR2 FQNNGV. This CDR3 is 13 amino acids long. CDR3 residues: CASSIRDGYEQYF. The CDR3, as DNA: TGTGCCAGCAGCATCCGGGACGGTTACGAGCAGTACTTC.

The DNA for the CDR3 is TGCGCCAGCAGCCAAGTTCTAGCGGGAGAATCCAATGAGCAGTTCTTC. As protein: CASSQVLAGESNEQFF. The chain has TRBV4-3 and TRBJ2-1; 10 bases fit TRBD2. The V and J ends lost 1 base and 6 bases, in that order; junction bases with no gene match: 6. CDR1 LGHNA and CDR2 YSLEER come from the germline V gene. The CDR3 covers 16 residues.

The gene calls are TRBV5-8 and TRBJ1-1, with 7 bases that match TRBD1. The germline CDR1 and CDR2 sequences are SGHTS and YDEGEE. The CDR3 has 13 amino acids. The trim removed 4 bases at V and 8 bases at J, leaving 8 bases unmatched. The DNA of the CDR3 is TGTGCCAGCAGCGGGGACAGCTCTATCGAAGCTTTCTTT. The encoded protein is CASSGDSSIEAFF. Variable domain in full (rest from reference TRBV5-8 and TRBJ1-1): EAGVTQSPTHLIKTRGQQATLRCSPISGHTSVYWYQQALGLGLQFLLWYDEGEERNRGNFPPRFSGRQFPNYSSELNVNALELEDSALYLCASSGDSSIEAFFGQGTRLTVV.

In this sample, this clone turned up a few times. The chain joins TRBV10-3 to TRBJ2-7; 12 bases fit TRBD1. Germline-derived CDR1 and CDR2 are ENHRY and SYGVKD. CDR3 length equals 12 residues. Trimming removed 10 bases from V and 6 bases from J; junction bases left unmatched: 4. The CDR3 DNA sequence: TGTGCCACGGGGACAGGGGGCAGCGAGCAGTACTTC. Protein: CATGTGGSEQYF.

The chain links TRBV7-6 to TRBJ2-7; possibly TRBD1 or TRBD2 for D (6 bases each). CDR1 SGHVS and CDR2 FNYEAQ come from the germline V gene. With 8 bases removed from V and 0 bases from J, the gap between germline ends came to 17 bases. CDR3 size: 15 residues. CDR3: CASAPWGDNSYEQYF. DNA for the CDR3: TGTGCCAGCGCGCCCTGGGGGGACAACTCCTACGAGCAGTACTTC.

Concerning this clone: Germline is not matched at one junction end, which may reflect a read error. The V gene is TRBV7-9, the J gene TRBJ2-2; D remains unclear. The CDR3 runs to 19 residues. Germline V gene sequence: CDR1 SEHNR, CDR2 FQNEAQ (reference sequence). The DNA of the CDR3 is TGTGCCAGCACCTTAACATTCATAGGTCCCGATGAGAACACCGGGGAGCTGTTTTTT. This gives the protein CASTLTFIGPDENTGELFF.

The rearrangement links TRBV7-9 to TRBJ1-1; TRBD1 might be the D (5 bases). CDR1 is SEHNR, CDR2 FQNEAQ, per germline (reference sequence). This CDR3 region has 14 residues. V lost 1 base, J lost 5 bases, and 11 bases lay in between. The CDR3 region has the DNA TGTGCCAGCAGCTTAGGCCCGGGGGGAACTGAAGCTTTCTTT. Translation gives CASSLGPGGTEAFF.

This clone was seen more than once but under ten times. The rearrangement uses TRBV30 and TRBJ1-2; a weak D match, TRBD1 (6 bases). Germline CDR1 and CDR2: GTSNPN and SVGIG (reference sequence). The CDR3 is 12 amino acids. V lost 5 bases and J lost 4, with 11 bases in between. Here the CDR3 reads CAWYWTAYGYTF. CDR3 DNA: TGTGCCTGGTATTGGACAGCCTATGGCTACACCTTC.

The chain employs TRBV6-5 and TRBJ1-1, with D perhaps matching TRBD1 (5 bases). Germline CDR1 MNHEY, CDR2 SVGAGI. CDR3 length: 12 residues. Trimming took 3 bases from V and 5 from J, leaving 7 bases between them. CDR3 loop: CASSYTGTEAFF. The CDR3 DNA sequence: TGTGCCAGCAGTTATACAGGTACTGAAGCTTTCTTT.

The J gene is TRBJ2-1, the V gene TRBV4-1; 7 nucleotides match TRBD2. This CDR3 region has 20 residues. Germline V gene lookup returns CDR1 MGHRA and CDR2 YSYEKL. V shed 0 bases, J shed 3 bases, and the junction held 17 bases outside the gene matches. The CDR3 reads CASSQDYRPGWEGSYNEQFF. CDR3 DNA: TGCGCCAGCAGCCAAGATTATCGCCCCGGGTGGGAGGGTAGCTACAATGAGCAGTTCTTC.

The gene calls are TRBV5-6 and TRBJ1-5; unclear D gene. The CDR3 length is 16 residues. Germline CDR1 SGHDT, CDR2 YYEEEE. V was pared by 2 bases and J by 0 bases, with 12 bases between. CDR3 in amino acids: CASSFSGSYSNQPQHF. The CDR3 DNA is TGTGCCAGCAGCTTTTCAGGTTCTTATAGCAATCAGCCCCAGCATTTT. The full variable domain, rest sourced from reference TRBV5-6 and TRBJ1-5, is DAGVTQSPTHLIKTRGQQVTLRCSPKSGHDTVSWYQQALGQGPQFIFQYYEEEERQRGNFPDRFSGHQFPNYSSELNVNALLLGDSALYLCASSFSGSYSNQPQHFGDGTRLSIL.

V gene TRBV19 combines with J gene TRBJ2-3, with 9 bases that match TRBD1. Trimming took 6 bases from V and 2 from J; bases not matched to a gene: 6. Germline CDR1 and CDR2: LNHDA and SQIVND (reference sequence). The CDR3 runs to 15 residues. CDR3 in amino acids: CASSGTGSFTDTQYF. CDR3 nucleotides: TGTGCCAGTAGCGGGACAGGGTCATTCACAGATACGCAGTATTTT.

The chain couples TRBV15 to TRBJ2-7; unclear D gene. Trimming shortened V by 5 bases and J by 2 bases, and 10 bases separated the two germline ends. Germline lookup yields CDR1 LNHNV and CDR2 YYDKDF (reference sequence). This CDR3 comprises 13 residues. The DNA for the CDR3 is TGTGCCACCAGCTGGTCAAGTACCTACGAGCAGTACTTC. This translates into CATSWSSTYEQYF.

As to this clone: The germline gene is not matched at one end of the junction; a read error may be the cause. The genes are TRBV2 and TRBJ1-1, with a possible D match to TRBD1 (5 bases). Per germline, CDR1 SNHLY and CDR2 FYNNEI. The CDR3 extends over 12 amino acids. The CDR3 loop is CASRVIPDSTTF. The CDR3 DNA reads TGTGCCAGCAGGGTAATCCCTGACAGCACGACCTTT.

This chain uses TRBV10-3 with TRBJ2-7; D possibly corresponds to TRBD2 (5 bases). Trimming removed 0 bases at V and 3 bases at J, with 9 bases between. The CDR3 has 14 amino acids. The V gene's germline CDR1 is ENHRY and CDR2 SYGVKD. CDR3 in amino acids: CAISESEAGYEQYF. CDR3 DNA: TGTGCCATCAGTGAGTCGGAGGCGGGCTACGAGCAGTACTTC.

The CDR3 spells CSVGTGIISEQYF. The DNA of the CDR3 is TGCAGCGTCGGGACAGGGATAATAAGCGAGCAGTACTTC. This chain uses TRBV29-1 with TRBJ2-7, with 9 nucleotides matching TRBD1. After removal of 6 bases from V and 6 bases from J, the junction contained 9 bases not matched to a gene. The CDR3 has 13 amino acids. Looked up from germline, CDR1 is SQVTM and CDR2 is ANQGSEA.

The chain joins TRBV11-3 to TRBJ2-1; TRBD1 matches at 7 bases. The CDR3 runs 20 residues. Trimming at V came to 3 bases and at J to 0 bases, leaving 17 bases not matched to a gene. Germline CDR1 SGHNT, CDR2 YENEEA. This CDR3 reads CASSFFGTVRPISSYNEQFF. In DNA form, the CDR3 reads TGTGCCAGCAGCTTTTTTGGGACAGTGCGACCAATCTCCTCCTACAATGAGCAGTTCTTC.

This chain links TRBV27 with TRBJ1-1; no firm D call. Germline loops: CDR1 MNHEY, CDR2 SMNVEV (reference sequence). The V gene lost 8 bases and the J gene lost 6 bases, with 16 bases spanning the gap. The CDR3 is made up of 13 amino acids. Here the CDR3 reads CASSYHSAAEAFF. CDR3 nucleotides: TGTGCCAGCTCTTACCACAGTGCCGCTGAAGCTTTCTTT.

In regard to this clone: An end of the junction does not agree with germline; a read error may underlie this. This rearrangement joins TRBV9 to TRBJ2-3; D not certain. CDR3 length equals 14 residues. Germline values: CDR1 SGDLS, CDR2 YYNGEE. The CDR3 loop reads CACSRYEDTDTQYF. Here the CDR3 DNA reads TGTGCCTGCAGCAGATACGAAGACACAGATACGCAGTATTTT.

This rearrangement joins TRBV28 to TRBJ1-2; D gene unclear. CDR3 length: 12 residues. Germline CDR1 and CDR2: MDHEN and SYDVKM. V shed 10 bases and J shed 9 bases, with 18 bases lying between them. The CDR3 sequence: CATNWADVSYTF. The CDR3 DNA follows: TGTGCCACCAATTGGGCAGACGTGAGCTACACCTTC.

The genes are TRBV7-9 and TRBJ2-7; possible D gene TRBD1, 7 bases. The CDR3 loop spans 15 amino acids. Trimming removed 3 bases from V and 3 bases from J, with 15 bases in between. The germline V gene encodes CDR1 SEHNR and CDR2 FQNEAQ (reference sequence). The CDR3 nucleotides are TGTGCCAGCAGCTTCTCGGAGGGGGCCCACTACGAGCAGTACTTC. As protein: CASSFSEGAHYEQYF. Based on the CDR3 plus reference TRBV7-9 and TRBJ2-7, the full variable domain is DTGVSQNPRHKITKRGQNVTFRCDPISEHNRLYWYRQTLGQGPEFLTYFQNEAQLEKSRLLSDRFSAERPKGSFSTLEIQRTEQGDSAMYLCASSFSEGAHYEQYFGPGTRLTVT.

This chain joins TRBV6-5 and TRBJ2-3, with a weak D call TRBD2 (5 bases). V was shortened by 0 bases and J by 6 bases, with 16 bases between the two germline ends. The CDR3 length is 16 residues. Germline-derived CDR1 and CDR2 are MNHEY and SVGAGI. The CDR3 reads CASSYSSGEFFDTQYF. The DNA of the CDR3 is TGTGCCAGCAGTTACTCAAGTGGGGAGTTTTTCGATACGCAGTATTTT.

In its sample, this clone was seen once. The J gene is TRBJ1-2, the V gene TRBV25-1; perhaps TRBD1 as D (6 bases). Germline CDR1 MGHDK, CDR2 SYGVNS. This CDR3 is 15 amino acids long. Trimming removed 5 bases from V and 2 bases from J, with 15 bases in between. This CDR3 reads CASSTPGHGNYGYTF. CDR3 coding DNA: TGTGCCAGCAGTACTCCGGGACACGGAAACTATGGCTACACCTTC.

The CDR3: CASSGTGRWSYTF. The CDR3 coding sequence is TGTGCCAGCAGTGGGACAGGGAGATGGAGCTACACCTTC. The J gene is TRBJ1-2, the V gene TRBV28; 9 bases line up with TRBD1. Unmatched junction bases numbered 7, after V lost 5 bases and J lost 9 bases. CDR1 is MDHEN, CDR2 SYDVKM, per germline. The CDR3 contains 13 residues.

CDR3 DNA: TGTGCCAGCAGCTTAGACGCCCCCCTCTCGCCCATTTGGGCCCAGCATTTT. It yields the protein CASSLDAPLSPIWAQHF. The chain has TRBV7-6 and TRBJ1-5; D gene unclear. CDR1 SGHVS and CDR2 FNYEAQ come from the germline V gene. Trimming cost V 1 base and J 11 bases, with 24 bases left between them. The CDR3 loop spans 17 amino acids.

The chain is built from TRBV27 and TRBJ2-1; TRBD2 agrees at 8 bases. CDR3 length: 15 residues. Germline CDR1 reads MNHEY; CDR2 reads SMNVEV (reference sequence). With V trimmed by 3 bases and J by 7 bases, 8 bases remained unmatched. In nucleotides, the CDR3 is TGTGCCAGCAGTTTTAATAGCGGGACCGCGAATGAGCAGTTCTTC. Protein: CASSFNSGTANEQFF.

The chain employs TRBV5-6 and TRBJ2-7, with D possibly being TRBD2 (5 bases). Deletions cut 4 bases from V and 2 bases from J, with 13 bases between. Germline CDR1 and CDR2: SGHDT and YYEEEE. The CDR3 is 14 residues long. CDR3 sequence reads: CASSQAVQTYEQYF. The DNA of the CDR3 is TGTGCCAGCAGCCAAGCGGTACAGACCTACGAGCAGTACTTC. The full variable domain, its missing parts supplied by reference TRBV5-6 and TRBJ2-7, is DAGVTQSPTHLIKTRGQQVTLRCSPKSGHDTVSWYQQALGQGPQFIFQYYEEEERQRGNFPDRFSGHQFPNYSSELNVNALLLGDSALYLCASSQAVQTYEQYFGPGTRLTVT.

The V call is TRBV4-1, the J call TRBJ2-5; 9 nucleotides line up with TRBD2. The germline CDR1 and CDR2 sequences are MGHRA and YSYEKL. The CDR3 extends over 16 amino acids. V was clipped by 5 bases and J by 5 bases; unmatched bases: 12. In nucleotides, the CDR3 is TGCGCCAGCAGCTCAGGAGTTAGCGGGGGCGGGGAGACCCAGTACTTC. This encodes CASSSGVSGGGETQYF.

V gene TRBV6-1 combines with J gene TRBJ2-7, with a possible D match to TRBD1 (6 bases). The V gene's germline CDR1 is MNHNS and CDR2 SASEGT. The CDR3 covers 16 residues. The germline V and J ends were trimmed by 2 bases and 6 bases, with 20 bases remaining between them. In DNA form, the CDR3 reads TGTGCCAGCAGTGAATACAACGAGATTGGGACATTCGAGCAGTACTTC. This gives the protein CASSEYNEIGTFEQYF.

The genes are TRBV19 and TRBJ2-7; tentative D call: TRBD2 (6 bases). CDR3 length: 14 residues. The germline CDR1 and CDR2 sequences are LNHDA and SQIVND (reference sequence). V lost 5 bases, J lost 7 bases, and 18 bases lay in between. Here the CDR3 DNA reads TGTGCCAGTAGTCCTGCGGCAGGTGGGGGGGAGCAGTACTTC. Its protein product is CASSPAAGGGEQYF.